These T cell receptor beta chains were read from a single sample in a study of T cell responses to AZD1222 COVID-19 vaccine. The method was immunoSEQ multiplex PCR; TCRdb's version includes in-frame clones alone and lacks a portion of them. The table lists about 160,000 clones, around 89% of them singletons, with 6.5% to 8.5% in the top ten. Sequencing was performed on peripheral blood, taken on day 0 of AZD1222 vaccination. The receptors stem from an adult in good health. Each CDR3 is given with its conserved first and last residue. The D gene is left open where the match is weak. Some rows have no size entry. The others give once, few or many, or a class for an expanded clone.

len,j_gene,v_gene,d_gene,abundance,CDR3aa,CDR3nt
17,TRBJ1-1,TRBV7-9,TRBD1,NA,CASRLPGQRVGDTEAFF,TGTGCCAGCAGGCTACCGGGACAGAGAGTAGGGGACACTGAAGCTTTCTTT
15,TRBJ1-5,TRBV13,TRBD1,NA,CASSSGQGANQPQHF,TGTGCCAGCAGCTCTGGACAGGGGGCCAATCAGCCCCAGCATTTT
14,TRBJ2-1,TRBV4-3,TRBD1,NA,CASSQRDRRNEQFF,TGCGCCAGCAGCCAAAGGGACAGGCGGAATGAGCAGTTCTTC
14,TRBJ2-3,TRBV5-1,NA,NA,CASTPWEATDTQYF,TGCGCCAGCACCCCGTGGGAGGCCACAGATACGCAGTATTTT
16,TRBJ2-7,TRBV4-2,TRBD1,NA,CASSQGFGRGQDEQYF,TGTGCCAGCAGCCAAGGCTTCGGCAGGGGGCAAGACGAGCAGTACTTC
13,TRBJ1-1,TRBV27,NA,NA,CASRFTGNTEAFF,TGTGCCAGCCGATTTACAGGGAACACTGAAGCTTTCTTT
13,TRBJ1-1,TRBV29-1,NA,NA,CSVVRILNTEAFF,TGCAGCGTTGTCCGTATTCTGAACACTGAAGCTTTCTTT
15,TRBJ2-2,TRBV6-5,TRBD1,NA,CASSKTGGSAGELFF,TGTGCCAGCAGTAAGACAGGGGGCAGCGCCGGGGAGCTGTTTTTT
16,TRBJ1-6,TRBV6-5,NA,NA,CASSYFGQTNNSPLHF,TGTGCCAGCAGTTACTTCGGGCAGACCAATAATTCACCCCTCCACTTT
14,TRBJ1-5,TRBV7-2,NA,NA,CASSLVDGWQPQHF,TGTGCCAGCAGCTTAGTTGATGGGTGGCAGCCCCAGCATTTT
14,TRBJ2-5,TRBV2,TRBD1,NA,CASSPMTGDGTQYF,TGTGCCAGCAGCCCGATGACAGGGGACGGGACCCAGTACTTC
13,TRBJ1-2,TRBV18,NA,NA,CASSLDRTYGYTF,TGTGCCAGCTCACTAGACAGGACCTATGGCTACACCTTC
17,TRBJ2-1,TRBV5-1,TRBD2,NA,CASSILKSGGTYNEQFF,TGCGCCAGCAGCATTCTTAAAAGCGGGGGGACCTACAATGAGCAGTTCTTC
13,TRBJ1-1,TRBV5-8,NA,NA,CASRVTQNTEAFF,TGTGCCAGCAGGGTTACCCAGAACACTGAAGCTTTCTTT
18,TRBJ1-5,TRBV2,NA,NA,CASSERGREVSGDQPQHF,TGTGCCAGCAGTGAAAGGGGCAGAGAAGTTTCGGGGGATCAGCCCCAGCATTTT
21,TRBJ2-2,TRBV29-1,TRBD1,few,CSVEERGRLGTGPYRSGELFF,TGCAGCGTTGAAGAAAGGGGGCGTCTAGGGACAGGTCCTTATCGGTCCGGGGAGCTGTTTTTT
19,TRBJ2-3,TRBV6-2/TRBV6-3,TRBD2,NA,CASSYWTSGGSVKADTQYF,TGTGCCAGCAGCTACTGGACTAGCGGGGGTTCGGTTAAGGCAGATACGCAGTATTTT
16,TRBJ2-3,TRBV4-1,NA,NA,CASSPTPTEITDTQYF,TGCGCCAGCAGCCCCACCCCGACCGAGATCACAGATACGCAGTATTTT
15,TRBJ1-1,TRBV7-8,NA,NA,CASSWEEMGNTEAFF,TGTGCCAGCAGCTGGGAAGAGATGGGGAACACTGAAGCTTTCTTT
14,TRBJ1-1,TRBV5-1,NA,NA,CASSLVGAGTEAFF,TGCGCCAGCAGCTTGGTAGGAGCTGGCACTGAAGCTTTCTTT
12,TRBJ1-1,TRBV28,NA,NA,CASSAMNTEAFF,TGTGCCAGCAGTGCTATGAACACTGAAGCTTTCTTT
15,TRBJ1-6,TRBV27,NA,NA,CASSAHVVVNSPLHF,TGTGCCAGCAGTGCCCACGTGGTCGTTAATTCACCCCTCCACTTT
13,TRBJ1-6,TRBV11-2,NA,once,CASSLGNGSPLHF,TGTGCCAGCAGCTTGGGTAATGGCTCACCCCTCCACTTT